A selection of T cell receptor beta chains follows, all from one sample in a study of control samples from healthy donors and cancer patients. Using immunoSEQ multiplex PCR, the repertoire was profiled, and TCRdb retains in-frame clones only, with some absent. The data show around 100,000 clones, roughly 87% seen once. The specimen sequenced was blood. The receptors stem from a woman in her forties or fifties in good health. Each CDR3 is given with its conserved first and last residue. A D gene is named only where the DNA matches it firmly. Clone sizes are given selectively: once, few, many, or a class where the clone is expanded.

CDR3nt: TGCAGCGTCCGGGACAGGGGGCTTAGTCAGCCCCAGCATTTT; CDR3aa: CSVRDRGLSQPQHF; j_gene: TRBJ1-5; abundance: few; d_gene: TRBD1; v_gene: TRBV29-1
CDR3nt: TGTGCCAGCAGCAAAGTTCGGGAGGCAACTAATGAAAAACTGTTTTTT; CDR3aa: CASSKVREATNEKLFF; j_gene: TRBJ1-4; abundance: .; d_gene: .; v_gene: TRBV21-1
CDR3nt: TGTGCCAGCTCACCGGCCCAAGTCGATGTTCACTATGGCTACACCTTC; CDR3aa: CASSPAQVDVHYGYTF; j_gene: TRBJ1-2; abundance: once; d_gene: .; v_gene: TRBV18
CDR3nt: TGTGCCAGCAGTGATGCCGCCGACACTGAAGCTTTCTTT; CDR3aa: CASSDAADTEAFF; j_gene: TRBJ1-1; abundance: many; d_gene: .; v_gene: TRBV2
CDR3nt: TGTGCCAGCAAAAGACGGGGCGCTGAAGCTTTCTTT; CDR3aa: CASKRRGAEAFF; j_gene: TRBJ1-1; abundance: .; d_gene: .; v_gene: TRBV12-3/TRBV12-4
CDR3nt: TGTGCCAGCAGCCAAAGGACGGGATCCACAGATACGCAGTATTTT; CDR3aa: CASSQRTGSTDTQYF; j_gene: TRBJ2-3; abundance: .; d_gene: .; v_gene: TRBV14
CDR3nt: TGTGTCCTATCTGGGCGGGGGCTGCGGGGTGAGCAGTTCTTC; CDR3aa: CVLSGRGLRGEQFF; j_gene: TRBJ2-1; abundance: .; d_gene: .; v_gene: TRBV12-2
CDR3nt: TGTGCCAGCAGCGTAGGACAAGGTACGCAGTATTTT; CDR3aa: CASSVGQGTQYF; j_gene: TRBJ2-3; abundance: .; d_gene: .; v_gene: TRBV9
CDR3nt: TGTGCCAGCAGCCAAGGGAGGGCCAACTATGGCTACACCTTC; CDR3aa: CASSQGRANYGYTF; j_gene: TRBJ1-2; abundance: .; d_gene: .; v_gene: TRBV6-5
CDR3nt: TGTGCCAGCAGTGAACGGGCTGTAACTTACAATGAGCAGTTCTTC; CDR3aa: CASSERAVTYNEQFF; j_gene: TRBJ2-1; abundance: .; d_gene: .; v_gene: TRBV2
CDR3nt: TGTGCCTGGTCCAGCGGGGGGGGCACAGATACGCAGTATTTT; CDR3aa: CAWSSGGGTDTQYF; j_gene: TRBJ2-3; abundance: .; d_gene: TRBD2; v_gene: TRBV30
CDR3nt: TGCGCCAGCAGCCACATTCCTGGACTAGCGGGAGTTCTCGCCGGGGAGCTGTTTTTT; CDR3aa: CASSHIPGLAGVLAGELFF; j_gene: TRBJ2-2; abundance: .; d_gene: TRBD2; v_gene: TRBV4-1
CDR3nt: TGTGCCAGCAGTTACGTGACAGCCTATGGCTACACCTTC; CDR3aa: CASSYVTAYGYTF; j_gene: TRBJ1-2; abundance: .; d_gene: .; v_gene: TRBV6-5
CDR3nt: TGTGCCAGCAGTTTCCGCGGTCCATCCTACAATGAGCAGTTCTTC; CDR3aa: CASSFRGPSYNEQFF; j_gene: TRBJ2-1; abundance: .; d_gene: .; v_gene: TRBV27
CDR3nt: TGTGCCAGCAGCTTAGTTGGACAGGGTATAGGAAGTGAGCAGTTCTTC; CDR3aa: CASSLVGQGIGSEQFF; j_gene: TRBJ2-1; abundance: .; d_gene: TRBD1; v_gene: TRBV7-7
CDR3nt: TGTGCCAGCAGCTTGGGAGCGCTCACGCAAGAGACCCAGTACTTC; CDR3aa: CASSLGALTQETQYF; j_gene: TRBJ2-5; abundance: .; d_gene: .; v_gene: TRBV5-4
CDR3nt: TGTGCCAGTAGTTCCTCGGGACAGACTAATGAAAAACTGTTTTTT; CDR3aa: CASSSSGQTNEKLFF; j_gene: TRBJ1-4; abundance: once; d_gene: TRBD1; v_gene: TRBV19
CDR3nt: TGTGCCAGCAGCAGACTCACAGGGGGCTGGGGCCAAGAGACCCAGTACTTC; CDR3aa: CASSRLTGGWGQETQYF; j_gene: TRBJ2-5; abundance: .; d_gene: TRBD1; v_gene: TRBV14
CDR3nt: TGTGCCTGGGAGGGGCAGGGACTCCTTGAGCAGTACTTC; CDR3aa: CAWEGQGLLEQYF; j_gene: TRBJ2-7; abundance: .; d_gene: .; v_gene: TRBV30
CDR3nt: TGCGCCAGCAGCCAGATAACAGGGAACACTGAAGCTTTCTTT; CDR3aa: CASSQITGNTEAFF; j_gene: TRBJ1-1; abundance: .; d_gene: .; v_gene: TRBV4-3
CDR3nt: TGTGCCAGCAGGCCTCGGACCGGACCCATGAACACTGAAGCTTTCTTT; CDR3aa: CASRPRTGPMNTEAFF; j_gene: TRBJ1-1; abundance: .; d_gene: .; v_gene: TRBV6-2/TRBV6-3
CDR3nt: TGTGCCTGGAGTTCAGGGTATAGTCATGGCTACACCTTC; CDR3aa: CAWSSGYSHGYTF; j_gene: TRBJ1-2; abundance: .; d_gene: .; v_gene: TRBV30
CDR3nt: TGTGCCAGCAGCGGATGGGACCTAAACACCGGGGAGCTGTTTTTT; CDR3aa: CASSGWDLNTGELFF; j_gene: TRBJ2-2; abundance: .; d_gene: .; v_gene: TRBV9
CDR3nt: TGTGCCAGCAGCAGGCGACTAGCGGGTAAGTACATAGCCAAAAACATTCAGTACTTC; CDR3aa: CASSRRLAGKYIAKNIQYF; j_gene: TRBJ2-4; abundance: .; d_gene: TRBD2; v_gene: TRBV7-7
CDR3nt: TGTGCCAGCAGCTCGCAGACGCTCACTGAAGCTTTCTTT; CDR3aa: CASSSQTLTEAFF; j_gene: TRBJ1-1; abundance: .; d_gene: .; v_gene: TRBV5-4
CDR3nt: TGTGCCAGCAGCCAAGGCAAGACAGATACGCAGTATTTT; CDR3aa: CASSQGKTDTQYF; j_gene: TRBJ2-3; abundance: .; d_gene: .; v_gene: TRBV3-1/TRBV3-2
CDR3nt: TGTGCCAGCAGCACGGGACTAGCGGGAGTCTTCGCAGATACGCAGTATTTT; CDR3aa: CASSTGLAGVFADTQYF; j_gene: TRBJ2-3; abundance: .; d_gene: TRBD2; v_gene: TRBV7-3
CDR3nt: TGTGCCAGCTCACATGGGACGGCCCCCCAAGAGACCCAGTACTTC; CDR3aa: CASSHGTAPQETQYF; j_gene: TRBJ2-5; abundance: .; d_gene: .; v_gene: TRBV18
CDR3nt: TGTGCCAGCAGTTACTCGATGTTGGGCTCCCCTCGGGGCTACACCTTC; CDR3aa: CASSYSMLGSPRGYTF; j_gene: TRBJ1-2; abundance: .; d_gene: .; v_gene: TRBV6-2/TRBV6-3
CDR3nt: TGTGCCAGCAGGAGGGGGCGGGGGGACACCGGGGAGCTGTTTTTT; CDR3aa: CASRRGRGDTGELFF; j_gene: TRBJ2-2; abundance: .; d_gene: .; v_gene: TRBV2
CDR3nt: TGTGCCAGCAGCCAAGGGGACAGAGCCAACTCTGGGGCCAACGTCCTGACTTTC; CDR3aa: CASSQGDRANSGANVLTF; j_gene: TRBJ2-6; abundance: .; d_gene: TRBD1; v_gene: TRBV3-1/TRBV3-2
CDR3nt: TGTGCCAGCTCACCAGCAGGGGTCGACACTGAAGCTTTCTTT; CDR3aa: CASSPAGVDTEAFF; j_gene: TRBJ1-1; abundance: .; d_gene: .; v_gene: TRBV18
CDR3nt: TGTGCCAGCAGCTTGGGCACAGGGTATAGCACCGGGGAGCTGTTTTTT; CDR3aa: CASSLGTGYSTGELFF; j_gene: TRBJ2-2; abundance: .; d_gene: .; v_gene: TRBV11-3
CDR3nt: TGTGCCCTTTGGGGGAACACCGGGGAGCTGTTTTTT; CDR3aa: CALWGNTGELFF; j_gene: TRBJ2-2; abundance: .; d_gene: .; v_gene: TRBV7-9
CDR3nt: TGTGCCAGCAGTAAGATTAGGCCCGGGGAGCTGTTTTTT; CDR3aa: CASSKIRPGELFF; j_gene: TRBJ2-2; abundance: .; d_gene: .; v_gene: TRBV27
CDR3nt: TGTGCCAGCAGCATGAGCAGGGACAATTCACCCCTCCACTTT; CDR3aa: CASSMSRDNSPLHF; j_gene: TRBJ1-6; abundance: .; d_gene: .; v_gene: TRBV7-6
CDR3nt: TGCAGCGTTGGGGACGGACGCTACGAGCAGTACTTC; CDR3aa: CSVGDGRYEQYF; j_gene: TRBJ2-7; abundance: .; d_gene: .; v_gene: TRBV29-1
CDR3nt: TGTGCCAGCAGCACCGCAGGGGCAGCTGAGACCCAGTACTTC; CDR3aa: CASSTAGAAETQYF; j_gene: TRBJ2-5; abundance: once; d_gene: .; v_gene: TRBV5-6
CDR3nt: TGTGCCAGTAGTCTCGGCCAGGGGGGCGAGCAGTACTTC; CDR3aa: CASSLGQGGEQYF; j_gene: TRBJ2-7; abundance: .; d_gene: .; v_gene: TRBV19
CDR3nt: TGTGCCAGCAGCTTATCTGCGGGACCGGGCAATGAGCAGTTCTTC; CDR3aa: CASSLSAGPGNEQFF; j_gene: TRBJ2-1; abundance: .; d_gene: .; v_gene: TRBV5-4
CDR3nt: TGTGCCAGCACCAAAGGGACAGGGGGCGCGGTGACTAATGAAAAACTGTTTTTT; CDR3aa: CASTKGTGGAVTNEKLFF; j_gene: TRBJ1-4; abundance: .; d_gene: TRBD1; v_gene: TRBV2
CDR3nt: TGTGCCAGCACCTCATTTGGTACCACTGAAGCTTTCTTT; CDR3aa: CASTSFGTTEAFF; j_gene: TRBJ1-1; abundance: once; d_gene: .; v_gene: TRBV6-5
CDR3nt: TGTGCCAGCAGCCCCCTAGCGGAGCGGGGGAGCACAGATACGCAGTATTTT; CDR3aa: CASSPLAERGSTDTQYF; j_gene: TRBJ2-3; abundance: once; d_gene: TRBD2; v_gene: TRBV3-1/TRBV3-2
CDR3nt: TGCGCCAGCGTCCCGACAGGTTTGGATACTGAAGCTTTCTTT; CDR3aa: CASVPTGLDTEAFF; j_gene: TRBJ1-1; abundance: .; d_gene: .; v_gene: TRBV4-1
CDR3nt: TGTGCCAGCAGTCTTAGTGGGACAGGATGGCCCTATGGCTACACCTTC; CDR3aa: CASSLSGTGWPYGYTF; j_gene: TRBJ1-2; abundance: .; d_gene: TRBD1; v_gene: TRBV27
CDR3nt: TGTGCCAGCAGGCGGGACCCCGCCGACGAGCAGTACTTC; CDR3aa: CASRRDPADEQYF; j_gene: TRBJ2-7; abundance: .; d_gene: .; v_gene: TRBV6-5
CDR3nt: TGTGCCAGCAGTTACTCGGGGGGAGACGCAGAGACCCAGTACTTC; CDR3aa: CASSYSGGDAETQYF; j_gene: TRBJ2-5; abundance: .; d_gene: .; v_gene: TRBV6-6
CDR3nt: TGCAGCGTTCGCCCTGCCGAGGCTGGAAACACCATATATTTT; CDR3aa: CSVRPAEAGNTIYF; j_gene: TRBJ1-3; abundance: .; d_gene: .; v_gene: TRBV29-1
CDR3nt: TGTGCCAGCAGCCCTACTGTTAGCGGGAGGGCCCAGTACAATGAGCAGTTCTTC; CDR3aa: CASSPTVSGRAQYNEQFF; j_gene: TRBJ2-1; abundance: .; d_gene: TRBD2; v_gene: TRBV7-8
CDR3nt: TGTGCCAGCAGCCAAGGCCGGGTCATCGTCGATGAGCAGTTCTTC; CDR3aa: CASSQGRVIVDEQFF; j_gene: TRBJ2-1; abundance: .; d_gene: .; v_gene: TRBV5-4
CDR3nt: TGTGCCAGCAGCCTGGACCCAGCCGGCGAAAAACTGTTTTTT; CDR3aa: CASSLDPAGEKLFF; j_gene: TRBJ1-4; abundance: .; d_gene: .; v_gene: TRBV5-5